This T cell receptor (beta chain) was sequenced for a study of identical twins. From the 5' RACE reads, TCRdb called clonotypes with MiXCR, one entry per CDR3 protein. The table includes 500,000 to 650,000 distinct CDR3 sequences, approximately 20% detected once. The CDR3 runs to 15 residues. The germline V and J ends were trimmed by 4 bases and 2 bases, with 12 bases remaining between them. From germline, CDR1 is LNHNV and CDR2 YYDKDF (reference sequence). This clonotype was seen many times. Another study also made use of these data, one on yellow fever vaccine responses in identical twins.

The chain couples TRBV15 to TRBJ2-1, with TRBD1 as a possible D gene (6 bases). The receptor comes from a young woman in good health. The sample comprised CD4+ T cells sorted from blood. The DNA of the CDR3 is TGTGCCACCAGCAAAGACGGGACACCCTACAATGAGCAGTTCTTC. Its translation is CATSKDGTPYNEQFF.